These 30 T cell receptor beta chains were sequenced from one sample in a study of T-cell reconstitution after alpha-beta-depleted transplantation in children. Unique molecular identifiers tagged the TCRbeta library. One entry per CDR3 protein, called by TCRdb with MiXCR from the PCR reads. This table holds 500,000 or so distinct CDR3 sequences, 32% found once. Material: PBMCs from the stem cell graft donor, obtained from the stem cell graft. Every receptor here comes from a human donor who donated a stem cell graft to a child with aplastic anemia.

The sample holds a few counts of this clonotype. The chain uses TRBV4-3 and TRBJ2-1; tentative D call: TRBD1 (5 bases). Germline CDR1 reads LGHNA; CDR2 reads YSLEER. The ends were cut back, 3 bases at V and 4 bases at J, with 19 bases in the middle. The CDR3 spans 17 residues. The CDR3 region has the DNA TGCGCCAGCAGCCAGTGGGGCTCTTCACAGGCGTACAATGAGCAGTTCTTC. It encodes CASSQWGSSQAYNEQFF.

The CDR3 DNA sequence: TGTGCCAGCAGCTTAGGGGGCAGGGGCCCCTACAATGAGCAGTTCTTC. Translating gives CASSLGGRGPYNEQFF. The chain has TRBV7-8 and TRBJ2-1; D possibly corresponds to TRBD1 (6 bases). Germline values: CDR1 SGHVS, CDR2 FQNEAQ. This CDR3 is 16 amino acids long. Trimming cost V 1 base and J 2 bases, with 12 bases left between them.

The V call is TRBV7-2, the J call TRBJ2-3; D possibly corresponds to TRBD2 (5 bases). Germline CDR1 is SGHTA and CDR2 is FQGNSA. V was clipped by 1 base and J by 5 bases, with 7 bases between them. CDR3 size: 13 residues. The CDR3 reads CASSLVGIDTQYF. The CDR3 bases are TGTGCCAGCAGCTTAGTCGGGATAGATACGCAGTATTTT.

The chain recombines TRBV7-8 with TRBJ2-6, with unresolved D. V dropped 3 bases and J dropped 2 bases, with 11 bases sitting between them. Germline V gene data show CDR1 as SGHVS and CDR2 as FQNEAQ. CDR3 length: 16 residues. CDR3 in amino acids: CASSLVSGTGANVLTF. CDR3 DNA sequence: TGTGCCAGCAGCTTGGTGTCTGGAACTGGGGCCAACGTCCTGACTTTC.

This clonotype has more than one count but fewer than ten. One junction end disagrees with the germline gene, perhaps due to a read error. This chain joins TRBV29-1 and TRBJ2-5; D unclear. In germline, CDR1 is SQVTM, CDR2 ANQGSEA. This CDR3 region has 10 residues. The CDR3 DNA sequence: TGTTCCACCCTGGGGGAGACCCAGTACTTC. Its protein product is CSTLGETQYF.

V usage is TRBV28 and J usage is TRBJ2-3; D gene uncertain. V dropped 3 bases and J dropped 0 bases, with 13 bases sitting between them. Germline V lookup: CDR1 MDHEN, CDR2 SYDVKM. The length of the CDR3 is 16 residues. CDR3 loop: CASSLPGRPSTDTQYF. The CDR3 DNA reads as TGTGCCAGCAGTTTGCCGGGTCGACCGAGCACAGATACGCAGTATTTT.

This clonotype was detected only a few times. The chain combines TRBV25-1 with TRBJ2-3; 12 bases line up with TRBD2. The V segment lost 3 bases and the J segment 6 bases; nucleotides outside the gene matches: 4. CDR1 is MGHDK, CDR2 SYGVNS, per germline. The CDR3 is 15 residues long. The CDR3 coding sequence is TGTGCCAGCAGTGATCTAGCGGGAGGGTCGGATACGCAGTATTTT. It codes for CASSDLAGGSDTQYF.

This clonotype came up a few times. The V call is TRBV29-1, the J call TRBJ1-1; maybe TRBD1 (5 bases). Germline V CDR1 and CDR2: SQVTM, ANQGSEA. The CDR3 runs to 12 residues. The CDR3: CTVKRGDTEAFF. In DNA form, the CDR3 reads TGCACCGTGAAGCGAGGGGACACTGAAGCTTTCTTT.

This clonotype turned up a few times. The V call is TRBV6-5, the J call TRBJ2-4; 9 bases map to TRBD1. Trimming removed 0 bases from V and 8 bases from J; junction bases left unmatched: 11. Germline V lookup: CDR1 MNHEY, CDR2 SVGAGI. The CDR3 is made up of 17 amino acids. In DNA, the CDR3 is TGTGCCAGCAGTTACTCTATACAGGGGGCGGGGAGGGACATTCAGTACTTC. Translated, it gives CASSYSIQGAGRDIQYF.

In its sample, this clonotype was seen a few times. V gene TRBV20-1 combines with J gene TRBJ2-2; tentative D call: TRBD1 (5 bases). V was clipped by 4 bases and J by 4 bases, with 13 bases between them. The CDR3 consists of 14 residues. In germline, CDR1 is DFQATT, CDR2 SNEGSKA (reference sequence). This chain's CDR3 is CSATNQGTTGELFF. The CDR3 DNA is TGCAGTGCTACGAACCAGGGAACCACCGGGGAGCTGTTTTTT.

This clonotype was seen more than once but under ten times. The rearrangement joins TRBV5-6 to TRBJ1-5, with a possible D match to TRBD1 (5 bases). Looked up from germline, CDR1 is SGHDT and CDR2 is YYEEEE. The V gene lost 5 bases and the J gene lost 7 bases, with 13 bases spanning the gap. This CDR3 is built from 13 residues. The CDR3 region is CASSSSPGQPQHF. As DNA, the CDR3 is TGTGCCAGCAGTTCATCGCCAGGGCAGCCCCAGCATTTT.

The chain carries TRBV28 and TRBJ1-4, with 8 bases matching TRBD1. The J segment lost 2 bases and the V segment lost 3 bases, leaving 5 bases of the junction unmatched. CDR3 length equals 16 residues. The germline V gene has CDR1 MDHEN and CDR2 SYDVKM. DNA for the CDR3: TGTGCCAGCAGTTTGCAGGGGGCTGGGACTAATGAAAAACTGTTTTTT. It codes for CASSLQGAGTNEKLFF.

The V gene is TRBV20-1, the J gene TRBJ2-7; D may be TRBD1 or TRBD2 (5 bases each). CDR3 length: 13 residues. Looked up from germline, CDR1 is DFQATT and CDR2 is SNEGSKA (reference sequence). The V gene lost 6 bases and the J gene lost 0 bases, with 12 bases spanning the gap. CDR3 sequence (DNA): TGCAGTGCGTCCCCGGGACCCTCCTACGAGCAGTACGTC. Its translation: CSASPGPSYEQYV.

In this sample, this clonotype turned up a few times. DNA of the CDR3: TGTGCCGTCGCTGGGACAGGGAGTTTTGGAGAGACCCAGTACTTC. Translating gives CAVAGTGSFGETQYF. This chain links TRBV10-3 with TRBJ2-5; TRBD1 aligns across 9 bases. Germline assignment: CDR1 ENHRY and CDR2 SYGVKD. CDR3 size: 15 residues. Trimming removed 11 bases from V and 4 bases from J; junction bases left unmatched: 14.

The chain has TRBV20-1 and TRBJ1-1, with TRBD1 identical over 7 bases. The CDR3 is made up of 15 amino acids. CDR1 and CDR2 (germline): DFQATT, SNEGSKA (reference sequence). Germline trimming cut 0 bases from V and 6 bases from J; bases unmatched to any gene: 10. Written as DNA, the CDR3 is TGCAGTGCTAGAGATAGTCGGGGACAGAGGTCTGAAGCTTTCTTT. This sequence encodes CSARDSRGQRSEAFF.

The gene calls are TRBV27 and TRBJ2-7; 11 bases are shared with TRBD2. Germline-derived CDR1 and CDR2 are MNHEY and SMNVEV (reference sequence). Trimming at V came to 6 bases and at J to 1 base, leaving 5 bases not matched to a gene. The CDR3 is 15 residues long. The CDR3 sequence is CASRTIAGGSYEQYF. CDR3 DNA sequence: TGTGCCAGCAGAACGATAGCGGGAGGGTCCTACGAGCAGTACTTC.

This clonotype has a handful of counts. The chain links TRBV5-1 to TRBJ1-1; 7 positions match TRBD1. V shed 5 bases and J 1 base; nucleotides not matched to a gene: 8. In germline, CDR1 is SGHRS, CDR2 YFSETQ. CDR3 length: 15 residues. The CDR3 DNA reads TGCGCCAGCAGTGGGGGCAGGGGGGCGAACACTGAAGCTTTCTTT. This gives the protein CASSGGRGANTEAFF. Based on the CDR3 plus reference TRBV5-1 and TRBJ1-1, the full variable domain is KAGVTQTPRYLIKTRGQQVTLSCSPISGHRSVSWYQQTPGQGLQFLFEYFSETQRNKGNFPGRFSGRQFSNSRSEMNVSTLELGDSALYLCASSGGRGANTEAFFGQGTRLTVV.

The rearrangement links TRBV20-1 to TRBJ1-4; tentative D call: TRBD1 (5 bases). Germline-derived CDR1 and CDR2 are DFQATT and SNEGSKA (reference sequence). Trimming pared 1 base from V and 7 bases from J, leaving 10 bases between. The CDR3 is made up of 13 amino acids. The CDR3: CSARGDRGEKLFF. CDR3 DNA sequence: TGCAGTGCTAGAGGGGACCGAGGTGAAAAACTGTTTTTT.

The rearrangement uses TRBV5-6 and TRBJ2-3; the match to TRBD2 covers 8 bases. The V gene's germline CDR1 is SGHDT and CDR2 YYEEEE. The ends lost 4 bases at V and 2 bases at J; junction bases unmatched: 15. The CDR3 is 18 residues long. The DNA of the CDR3 is TGTGCCAGCAGCGACGGGACTAGGGGGATTGTCTCCACAGATACGCAGTATTTT. Its protein product is CASSDGTRGIVSTDTQYF.

The CDR3 here is CASSGQGFVTEAFF. As DNA, the CDR3 is TGTGCCAGTAGTGGACAGGGGTTTGTCACTGAAGCTTTCTTT. The chain is built from TRBV19 and TRBJ1-1; 9 nucleotides match TRBD1. The junction had 5 bases not matched to a gene; V was cut back by 5 bases and J by 4 bases. CDR3 length: 14 amino acids. Germline V lookup: CDR1 LNHDA, CDR2 SQIVND (reference sequence). Filled out from reference TRBV19 and TRBJ1-1, the complete variable domain reads DGGITQSPKYLFRKEGQNVTLSCEQNLNHDAMYWYRQDPGQGLRLIYYSQIVNDFQKGDIAEGYSVSREKKESFPLTVTSAQKNPTAFYLCASSGQGFVTEAFFGQGTRLTVV.

This clonotype was observed a handful of times. The chain combines TRBV20-1 with TRBJ1-4; D gene uncertain. This CDR3 has 14 residues. V was pared by 1 base and J by 3 bases, with 9 bases between. Germline V gene lookup returns CDR1 DFQATT and CDR2 SNEGSKA (reference sequence). The DNA for the CDR3 is TGCAGTGCTAGAGGTTCCGGGTCTAATGAAAAACTGTTTTTT. Protein: CSARGSGSNEKLFF.

This clonotype was found a few times. The junction shows a germline mismatch at one end, possibly a read error. V is TRBV19 and J is TRBJ1-3; D gene uncertain. The germline CDR1 and CDR2 sequences are LNHDA and SQIVND (reference sequence). The CDR3 sequence is 13 residues long. CDR3 coding DNA: TGCGCCGCGGAACGGAGCTCTGGAAACACCATATATTTT. Its translation: CAAERSSGNTIYF.

The chain joins TRBV7-2 to TRBJ2-3; D perhaps matches TRBD2 (6 bases). This CDR3 has 16 residues. Deletions cut 2 bases from V and 2 bases from J, with 14 bases between. Germline V gene data show CDR1 as SGHTA and CDR2 as FQGNSA. The CDR3 DNA reads as TGTGCCAGCAGCTTATACCGGGAGTCGATCACAGATACGCAGTATTTT. Protein sequence: CASSLYRESITDTQYF.

The V call is TRBV18, the J call TRBJ2-7, with D possibly matching TRBD2 (5 bases). Germline assignment: CDR1 KGHSH and CDR2 LQKENI. The V gene lost 1 base and the J gene lost 7 bases, with 17 bases spanning the gap. The CDR3 spans 15 residues. The CDR3 protein is CASSPQASRTGEQYF. CDR3 sequence (DNA): TGTGCCAGCTCACCACAAGCGTCTAGGACGGGGGAGCAGTACTTC. The complete variable domain, with remaining parts taken from reference TRBV18 and TRBJ2-7, reads NAGVMQNPRHLVRRRGQEARLRCSPMKGHSHVYWYRQLPEEGLKFMVYLQKENIIDESGMPKERFSAEFPKEGPSILRIQQVVRGDSAAYFCASSPQASRTGEQYFGPGTRLTVT.

The chain is built from TRBV20-1 and TRBJ1-5; 8 nucleotides match TRBD1. V shed 1 base, J shed 6 bases, and the junction held 5 bases outside the gene matches. Germline assignment: CDR1 DFQATT and CDR2 SNEGSKA (reference sequence). The CDR3 is 14 residues long. CDR3 loop: CSARARQGSQPQHF. The CDR3 nucleotides read TGCAGTGCTAGAGCTCGACAGGGGTCTCAGCCCCAGCATTTT.

The sample holds a few counts of this clonotype. This sequence joins TRBV6-1 and TRBJ2-2, with 10 nucleotides matching TRBD2. The CDR3 contains 18 residues. Trimming cost V 6 bases and J 1 base; bases outside gene matches: 11. Germline V gene data show CDR1 as MNHNS and CDR2 as SASEGT. The CDR3 protein is CASSPPSGRAENTGELFF. DNA for the CDR3: TGTGCCAGCAGCCCCCCAAGCGGGAGGGCCGAGAACACCGGGGAGCTGTTTTTT.

This clonotype appeared a few times. The chain employs TRBV3-1 and TRBJ2-7; 9 bases align to TRBD2. The J segment lost 3 bases and the V segment lost 4 bases, leaving 7 bases of the junction unmatched. CDR1 is LGHDT, CDR2 YNNKEL, per germline (reference sequence). The CDR3 runs to 15 residues. Here the CDR3 DNA reads TGTGCCAGCAGCCGCCCCGGTAGCGGGAGCTACGAGCAGTACTTC. Its protein product is CASSRPGSGSYEQYF.

This chain uses TRBV5-4 with TRBJ2-1; D is unclear. Germline CDR1 is SGHNT and CDR2 is YYREEE (reference sequence). The CDR3 is made up of 13 amino acids. Trimming removed 5 bases from V and 5 bases from J, with 11 bases in between. The CDR3 loop is CASSSLGDNEQFF. CDR3 DNA: TGTGCCAGCAGTTCTCTAGGAGACAATGAGCAGTTCTTC.

This clonotype has just a few counts. The chain combines TRBV10-3 with TRBJ2-5, with 11 bases lining up with TRBD2. The CDR3 totals 15 residues. Germline V gene data show CDR1 as ENHRY and CDR2 as SYGVKD. Trimming took 10 bases from V and 1 from J; bases not matched to a gene: 8. CDR3 in amino acids: CATMTGTSGQETQYF. For the CDR3, the DNA is TGTGCCACTATGACCGGGACTAGCGGCCAAGAGACCCAGTACTTC.

J is TRBJ2-5 and V is TRBV6-2 or TRBV6-3; D uncertain. V lost 6 bases, J lost 4 bases, and 12 bases lay in between. The CDR3 runs 13 residues. Per the germline V gene, CDR1 is MNHEY and CDR2 is SVGEGT. In DNA, the CDR3 is TGTGCCAGCAGCCTTATTGGCCCAGAGACCCAGTACTTC. Its translation: CASSLIGPETQYF.